What follows are 26 T cell receptor beta chains derived from one specimen sequenced in a study of blood T cell repertoires in COVID-19. Only in-frame clones appear in the TCRdb table, and some are missing; sequencing was by immunoSEQ multiplex PCR. The table has around 100,000 clones, approximately 90% seen once; the top ten hold 4.6%. Sequencing was done on a sample of peripheral blood. Receptors were obtained from a woman aged 45 to 65 with acute or convalescent COVID-19.

V is TRBV30 and J is TRBJ1-1; D uncertain. From germline, CDR1 is GTSNPN and CDR2 SVGIG (reference sequence). The CDR3 sequence is 11 residues long. V lost 4 bases, J lost 2 bases, and 5 bases lay in between. The CDR3 is CAWIENTEAFF. CDR3 coding DNA: TGTGCCTGGATAGAAAACACTGAAGCTTTCTTT.

The chain uses TRBV18 and TRBJ2-5; possible D gene TRBD2, 6 bases. V was clipped by 0 bases and J by 4 bases, with 12 bases between them. CDR3 length equals 15 residues. Germline V gene sequence: CDR1 KGHSH, CDR2 LQKENI. The CDR3 is CASSPPPSGGETQYF. The CDR3 coding sequence is TGTGCCAGCTCACCACCTCCGTCCGGGGGAGAGACCCAGTACTTC.

In this sample, this clone turned up once. J is TRBJ1-2 and V is TRBV18, with a possible D match to TRBD1 (6 bases). The germline V and J ends were trimmed by 3 bases and 4 bases, with 12 bases remaining between them. The CDR3 sequence is 14 residues long. In germline, CDR1 is KGHSH, CDR2 LQKENI. Here the CDR3 DNA reads TGTGCCAGCTCACCGTCAGGACAGCCCTATGGCTACACCTTC. Its translation is CASSPSGQPYGYTF.

The chain links TRBV14 to TRBJ1-2, with D perhaps matching TRBD1 (6 bases). Germline lookup yields CDR1 SGHDN and CDR2 FVKESK. V gave up 1 base and J gave up 2 bases, with 20 bases separating them. The CDR3 extends over 18 amino acids. The CDR3 sequence is CASSQGARPDRRNYGYTF. DNA of the CDR3: TGTGCCAGCAGCCAAGGAGCCAGGCCGGACAGACGAAACTATGGCTACACCTTC.

This clone was seen more than once but under ten times. V usage is TRBV24-1 and J usage is TRBJ2-1, with D tentatively TRBD1 (6 bases). V lost 10 bases and J lost 6, with 12 bases in between. Germline CDR1 is KGHDR and CDR2 is SFDVKD. The CDR3 consists of 12 residues. CDR3 loop: CATSGRGNEQFF. The DNA for the CDR3 is TGTGCCACGTCTGGCAGGGGCAATGAGCAGTTCTTC.

The genes are TRBV30 and TRBJ2-7; a possible D gene is TRBD1 (5 bases). The CDR3 totals 13 residues. V lost 5 bases and J 5 bases, leaving 16 bases between the germline ends. In germline, CDR1 is GTSNPN, CDR2 SVGIG (reference sequence). In DNA, the CDR3 is TGTGCCTGGTCCTCAGGGATGGGGAACGAGCAGTACTTC. This codes for CAWSSGMGNEQYF.

The chain employs TRBV5-4 and TRBJ2-7, with TRBD1 matching over 7 bases. The germline gives CDR1 SGHNT, CDR2 YYREEE (reference sequence). The CDR3 loop spans 14 amino acids. Trimming cost V 1 base and J 3 bases; bases outside gene matches: 4. The DNA of the CDR3 is TGTGCCAGCAGCTTGACAGGGGTGGACTACGAGCAGTACTTC. It codes for CASSLTGVDYEQYF.

The V and J genes are TRBV19 and TRBJ2-5; a possible D gene is TRBD2 (5 bases). The V end lost 2 bases, the J end lost 5 bases, and 12 bases lay between the germline ends. Germline-derived CDR1 and CDR2 are LNHDA and SQIVND (reference sequence). This CDR3 is 14 amino acids long. CDR3 DNA sequence: TGTGCCAGTAGTATACGGGGTAGCTCCGAGACCCAGTACTTC. It yields the protein CASSIRGSSETQYF.

This clone was seen many times. V is TRBV7-8 and J is TRBJ2-5; the D gene is possibly TRBD2 (6 bases). Per germline, CDR1 SGHVS and CDR2 FQNEAQ. The CDR3 extends over 16 amino acids. V lost 3 bases and J 4 bases, leaving 18 bases between the germline ends. CDR3 nucleotides: TGTGCCAGCAGCTTTGGATCTGGGGGGAGTGGAGAGACCCAGTACTTC. Translation gives CASSFGSGGSGETQYF.

The V and J genes are TRBV5-1 and TRBJ2-7; 8 bases match TRBD1. This CDR3 has 15 residues. CDR1 and CDR2 (germline): SGHRS, YFSETQ. Losses at the gene ends were 0 bases for V and 9 bases for J; bases not matched to a gene: 11. CDR3 loop: CASSLAKGQGGRQYF. Written as DNA, the CDR3 is TGCGCCAGCAGCTTGGCGAAAGGACAGGGAGGTCGGCAGTACTTC.

This clone was observed a handful of times. This sequence joins TRBV27 and TRBJ1-4; TRBD1 is a possible D gene (5 bases). The CDR3 contains 13 residues. V gave up 11 bases and J gave up 8 bases, with 18 bases separating them. The germline V gene encodes CDR1 MNHEY and CDR2 SMNVEV (reference sequence). This CDR3 is CAGDGAQEEKLFF. The CDR3 region has the DNA TGTGCCGGTGATGGGGCTCAGGAGGAAAAACTGTTTTTT.

V is TRBV10-1 and J is TRBJ2-1; 7 bases are a match to TRBD1. Germline CDR1 is WNHNN and CDR2 is SYGVQD (reference sequence). V shed 11 bases and J 7 bases; nucleotides not matched to a gene: 8. The CDR3 has 12 residues. CDR3 loop: CAGTGERNEQFF. In DNA, the CDR3 is TGCGCCGGAACAGGGGAAAGGAATGAGCAGTTCTTC.

This chain connects TRBV11-2 to TRBJ2-3; D possibly corresponds to TRBD2 (6 bases). The CDR3 loop spans 17 amino acids. Trimming cost V 0 bases and J 1 base, with 14 bases left between them. Germline V gene lookup returns CDR1 SGHAT and CDR2 FQNNGV. This CDR3 is CASSLDPHRERTDTQYF. The CDR3 nucleotides are TGTGCCAGCAGCTTAGACCCCCACCGGGAGCGCACAGATACGCAGTATTTT.

The chain combines TRBV25-1 with TRBJ2-7; 11 bases agree with TRBD1. V lost 2 bases to trimming and J lost 4 bases; unmatched junction nucleotides: 7. This CDR3 is built from 16 residues. Germline-derived CDR1 and CDR2 are MGHDK and SYGVNS. This CDR3 is CASSEAGTGGFYEQYF. The CDR3 region has the DNA TGTGCCAGCAGTGAAGCCGGGACAGGGGGATTTTACGAGCAGTACTTC.

The genes are TRBV20-1 and TRBJ2-1, with D perhaps matching TRBD2 (6 bases). Germline CDR1 reads DFQATT; CDR2 reads SNEGSKA (reference sequence). The CDR3 consists of 10 residues. The V end lost 7 bases, the J end lost 7 bases, and 8 bases lay between the germline ends. CDR3 sequence: CSGGGNEQFF. The DNA of the CDR3 is TGCAGTGGAGGAGGGAATGAGCAGTTCTTC.

The rearrangement joins TRBV10-3 to TRBJ2-1, with D possibly matching TRBD1 (6 bases). The CDR3 runs 12 residues. Germline V gene lookup returns CDR1 ENHRY and CDR2 SYGVKD. V lost 11 bases and J 5 bases, leaving 13 bases between the germline ends. The chain's CDR3 is CASRTVNNEQFF. In nucleotides, the CDR3 is TGTGCCTCAAGGACAGTAAACAATGAGCAGTTCTTC.

The chain recombines TRBV4-3 with TRBJ2-2; 12 bases align to TRBD1. Per the germline V gene, CDR1 is LGHNA and CDR2 is YSLEER. The CDR3 spans 15 residues. After removal of 4 bases from V and 6 bases from J, the junction contained 3 bases not matched to a gene. The CDR3 DNA sequence: TGCGCCAGCAGCCCGGGACAGGGGGCAGCCGGGGAGCTGTTTTTT. It is translated as CASSPGQGAAGELFF.

V gene TRBV6-5 combines with J gene TRBJ2-2, with D possibly matching TRBD2 (5 bases). The germline gives CDR1 MNHEY, CDR2 SVGAGI. Trimming took 8 bases from V and 5 from J, leaving 12 bases between them. The CDR3 contains 13 residues. In DNA form, the CDR3 reads TGTGCCAGCTCTATCTCGGGAACCGGGGAGCTGTTTTTT. Protein: CASSISGTGELFF.

The gene calls are TRBV3-1 (or the pseudogene TRBV3-2) and TRBJ1-5; D perhaps matches TRBD1 (6 bases). The CDR3 covers 12 residues. The V gene lost 8 bases and the J gene lost 7 bases, with 12 bases spanning the gap. Germline CDR1 LGHDT, CDR2 YNNKEL (reference sequence). The CDR3 sequence: CASSQGLQPQHF. The CDR3 nucleotides read TGTGCCAGCTCCCAGGGGTTGCAGCCCCAGCATTTT.

This chain uses TRBV5-1 with TRBJ2-2, with 7 nucleotides matching TRBD1. The germline V gene encodes CDR1 SGHRS and CDR2 YFSETQ. CDR3 size: 13 residues. V shed 2 bases, J shed 8 bases, and the junction held 3 bases outside the gene matches. CDR3 region: CASSLGQAGELFF. The DNA for the CDR3 is TGCGCCAGCAGCTTAGGACAGGCTGGGGAGCTGTTTTTT.

The rearrangement joins TRBV27 to TRBJ2-7; perhaps TRBD1 as D (6 bases). Germline-derived CDR1 and CDR2 are MNHEY and SMNVEV (reference sequence). The V and J ends lost 3 bases and 6 bases respectively, with 15 bases between them. This CDR3 has 14 residues. CDR3: CASSFSGTPGEQYF. The DNA for the CDR3 is TGTGCCAGCAGTTTTTCCGGGACACCCGGCGAGCAGTACTTC.

The genes are TRBV5-1 and TRBJ2-3; 7 bases line up with TRBD2. After removal of 1 base from V and 1 base from J, the junction contained 0 bases not matched to a gene. The germline V gene encodes CDR1 SGHRS and CDR2 YFSETQ. The CDR3 is 14 amino acids. CDR3 nucleotide sequence: TGCGCCAGCAGCTTGACTAGCGGCACAGATACGCAGTATTTT. Its protein product is CASSLTSGTDTQYF.

V is TRBV3-1 (or the pseudogene TRBV3-2) and J is TRBJ1-6; D uncertain. This CDR3 spans 12 amino acids. Germline V gene data show CDR1 as LGHDT and CDR2 as YNNKEL (reference sequence). Trimming left V 6 bases short and J 13 bases short, with 13 bases between. The CDR3, as DNA: TGTGCCAGCAGGCGCCCTGGACTTCCCCTCCACTTT. This codes for CASRRPGLPLHF.

The chain combines TRBV7-9 with TRBJ2-2; a weak D match, TRBD1 (5 bases). The CDR3 is 14 residues long. The ends were cut back, 4 bases at V and 7 bases at J, with 13 bases in the middle. Germline V lookup: CDR1 SEHNR, CDR2 FQNEAQ (reference sequence). The CDR3 nucleotides read TGTGCCAGCAGCTCCATATCAGGGATCGGGGAGCTGTTTTTT. Amino acids: CASSSISGIGELFF.

The chain uses TRBV7-9 and TRBJ1-1; D gene uncertain. Germline V gives CDR1 SEHNR, CDR2 FQNEAQ (reference sequence). The length of the CDR3 is 13 residues. The V gene lost 3 bases and the J gene lost 11 bases, with 16 bases spanning the gap. The CDR3 DNA is TGTGCCAGCAGCTTTAGGACGGGCGGGCAGGCTTTCTTT. Translated: CASSFRTGGQAFF.

The gene calls are TRBV30 and TRBJ2-7, with 8 positions matching TRBD2. Losses at the gene ends were 7 bases for V and 0 bases for J; bases not matched to a gene: 5. The CDR3 consists of 13 residues. CDR1 GTSNPN and CDR2 SVGIG come from the germline V gene (reference sequence). CDR3 in DNA: TGTGCCTTAGAGCGGGGGCCCTCCTACGAGCAGTACTTC. It is translated as CALERGPSYEQYF.